The present T cell receptor (beta chain) was sequenced within a study of early T cells in non-severe SARS-CoV-2 infection. Individual cDNA molecules received unique molecular identifiers. TCRdb used MiXCR to reprocess the 5' RACE reads, holding one entry per CDR3 protein. The data show under 85,000 distinct CDR3 sequences, around 13% seen once. The V end lost 3 bases, the J end lost 2 bases, and 12 bases lay between the germline ends. The CDR3 sequence is 14 residues long. The V gene's germline CDR1 is SQVTM and CDR2 ANQGSEA. J is TRBJ2-3 and V is TRBV29-1; D tentatively reads TRBD1 or TRBD2 (5 bases each). Sequencing used whole blood, obtained at baseline. The TCR comes from an adult who was a healthcare worker with PCR-confirmed SARS-CoV-2 infection or an uninfected control (not recorded which). The CDR3 DNA follows: TGCAGCGTTGAGGGGGTCTCCATCACAGATACGCAGTATTTT. Translating gives CSVEGVSITDTQYF.